These 5 T cell receptor beta chains originate from one sample sequenced in a study of CD8 T cells in Susac syndrome. A quantity of roughly 0.5 to 1 ug RNA underwent reverse transcription using random hexamers. One entry per CDR3 protein results from TCRdb running MiXCR on the immunoSEQ multiplex PCR reads. This sample carries nearly 200,000 distinct CDR3 sequences, more than 90% of them seen once, and the ten largest clones take approximately 0.097%. The sequenced sample was CD4+ T cells from PBMCs. These receptors originate from a human donor with multiple sclerosis.

The chain combines TRBV20-1 with TRBJ1-3; D not certain. The V end lost 6 bases, the J end lost 4 bases, and 7 bases lay between the germline ends. This CDR3 contains 11 residues. The germline CDR1 and CDR2 sequences are DFQATT and SNEGSKA (reference sequence). The CDR3: CSAWTGNTIYF. The CDR3 DNA reads TGCAGTGCCTGGACGGGAAACACCATATATTTT.

The chain uses TRBV9 and TRBJ2-5; the match to TRBD2 covers 8 bases. The CDR3 extends over 16 amino acids. CDR1 is SGDLS, CDR2 YYNGEE, per germline. V was pared by 0 bases and J by 5 bases, with 9 bases of the junction left unmatched. CDR3 bases: TGTGCCAGCAGCGTAGCGGCCGGACTAGCCTGGGAGACCCAGTACTTC. Its protein product is CASSVAAGLAWETQYF.

The V gene is TRBV20-1, the J gene TRBJ1-1; no clear D. The ends were cut back, 7 bases at V and 5 bases at J, with 11 bases in the middle. The CDR3 runs 11 residues. Germline V gene lookup returns CDR1 DFQATT and CDR2 SNEGSKA (reference sequence). CDR3 sequence (DNA): TGCAGTGGGGATTTGGTAACTGAAGCTTTCTTT. Its translation is CSGDLVTEAFF.

The chain is built from TRBV7-3 and TRBJ2-1; 13 bases agree with TRBD2. This CDR3 has 22 residues. CDR1 is SGHTA, CDR2 FQGTGA, per germline. J gave up 6 bases and V 3 bases, and 23 bases lay outside the gene matches. DNA of the CDR3: TGTGCCAGCAGCTTCCTAAAACCTCGGACTAGCGGGAGAGGAGGGCCGGGCAATGAGCAGTTCTTC. Protein: CASSFLKPRTSGRGGPGNEQFF.

The DNA of the CDR3 is TGTGCCAGCAGCCAAGATCCCTTTACCGGGACTAGCGATCGAAAGTATTTT. Protein sequence: CASSQDPFTGTSDRKYF. The chain employs TRBV3-1 and TRBJ2-3; 10 bases fit TRBD2. The CDR3 sequence is 17 residues long. The germline V gene has CDR1 LGHDT and CDR2 YNNKEL (reference sequence). J was trimmed by 13 bases and V by 0 bases; bases with no gene match: 16.